These 20 T cell receptor beta chains originate from one sample sequenced in a study of blood T cell repertoires in COVID-19. Clones were read by immunoSEQ multiplex PCR, and TCRdb kept only the in-frame ones, dropping some. The sample has fewer than 300,000 clones, over 75% seen once; the top ten hold roughly a sixth. Input material: PBMCs or T cells enriched from blood (not recorded which). Receptors originate from a man aged 18 to 29 who had recovered from COVID-19.

The chain carries TRBV6-5 and TRBJ2-3; no definite D call. CDR1 and CDR2 from the germline V gene are MNHEY and SVGAGI. The CDR3 length is 12 residues. V shed 4 bases and J shed 4 bases, with 6 bases lying between them. CDR3 bases: TGTGCCAGCAGTTCTAACGCAGATACGCAGTATTTT. Translating it yields CASSSNADTQYF.

The chain has TRBV19 and TRBJ1-6; D gene uncertain. V lost 5 bases and J lost 8, with 13 bases in between. Germline loops: CDR1 LNHDA, CDR2 SQIVND (reference sequence). The CDR3 totals 14 residues. The CDR3 DNA follows: TGTGCCAGTAGTCTCCGGCCCCGGGATTCACCCCTCCACTTT. Translated, it gives CASSLRPRDSPLHF.

This clone was seen a handful of times. This chain connects TRBV19 to TRBJ1-2; possible D gene TRBD1, 6 bases. The V and J ends lost 7 bases and 0 bases respectively, with 12 bases between them. Germline CDR1 and CDR2: LNHDA and SQIVND (reference sequence). CDR3 length: 14 residues. CDR3 DNA: TGTGCCAGTACTAGAGGACAGCCTAACTATGGCTACACCTTC. Its protein product is CASTRGQPNYGYTF.

The chain has TRBV2 and TRBJ2-5; D is perhaps TRBD2 (6 bases). Looked up from germline, CDR1 is SNHLY and CDR2 is FYNNEI. V was pared by 7 bases and J by 4 bases, with 19 bases between. This CDR3 is built from 15 residues. The chain's CDR3 is CASIPNGRGLETQYF. The CDR3 region has the DNA TGTGCCAGCATACCTAACGGGCGGGGTTTAGAGACCCAGTACTTC. Complete variable domain (other parts from reference TRBV2 and TRBJ2-5): EPEVTQTPSHQVTQMGQEVILRCVPISNHLYFYWYRQILGQKVEFLVSFYNNEISEKSEIFDDQFSVERPDGSNFTLKIRSTKLEDSAMYFCASIPNGRGLETQYFGPGTRLLVL.

This clone was seen only once. This rearrangement joins TRBV28 to TRBJ1-5, with no clear D. Trimming stripped 5 bases from V and 0 bases from J, with 8 bases between. In germline, CDR1 is MDHEN, CDR2 SYDVKM. The CDR3 is 14 amino acids. The CDR3 DNA sequence: TGTGCCAGCAGTCCAACATCTAGCAATCAGCCCCAGCATTTT. This translates into CASSPTSSNQPQHF.

The chain joins TRBV12-3 or TRBV12-4 to TRBJ2-1; D is ambiguous. The CDR3 has 13 residues. V was trimmed by 4 bases and J by 8 bases, leaving 12 bases between them. The CDR3 DNA reads as TGTGCCAGCAGTTACGGGTCCGTCTATGAGCAGTTCTTC. Translating gives CASSYGSVYEQFF.

The chain combines TRBV7-9 with TRBJ2-4; D ambiguous. The CDR3 has 12 residues. In germline, CDR1 is SEHNR, CDR2 FQNEAQ (reference sequence). Trimming left V 4 bases short and J 9 bases short, with 10 bases between. This CDR3 reads CASSSPNFIQYF. As DNA, the CDR3 is TGTGCCAGCAGCTCTCCTAATTTCATTCAGTACTTC.

The rearrangement links TRBV12-3 or TRBV12-4 to TRBJ2-2; D not resolved. The CDR3 consists of 13 residues. V was clipped by 6 bases and J by 6 bases, with 11 bases between them. In DNA, the CDR3 is TGTGCCAGCAGCCCCCGACTCTCCGGGGAGCTGTTTTTT. Protein sequence: CASSPRLSGELFF.

The chain combines TRBV14 with TRBJ2-7, with a weak D call TRBD1 (6 bases). The germline CDR1 and CDR2 sequences are SGHDN and FVKESK. CDR3 length: 16 residues. Trimming took off 1 base at V and 0 bases at J, with 13 bases between the two ends. The CDR3 coding sequence is TGTGCCAGCAGCCAAGGAAAGGGGACATTCTCCTACGAGCAGTACTTC. Its translation is CASSQGKGTFSYEQYF.

This clone is a singleton in its sample. The chain is built from TRBV19 and TRBJ1-5; possible D gene TRBD1, 6 bases. The CDR3 has 14 residues. Between the trimmed V and J ends, which lost 5 bases and 0 bases, there was a span of 8 bases. From germline, CDR1 is LNHDA and CDR2 SQIVND (reference sequence). CDR3 in amino acids: CASSGQSSNQPQHF. The CDR3 DNA reads TGTGCCAGTAGTGGACAGAGTAGCAATCAGCCCCAGCATTTT.

This sequence joins TRBV25-1 and TRBJ2-1, with no clear D. The CDR3 runs 17 residues. CDR1 MGHDK and CDR2 SYGVNS come from the germline V gene. The V end lost 2 bases, the J end lost 0 bases, and 14 bases lay between the germline ends. The CDR3 sequence is CASSERPGRVSYNEQFF. The CDR3 region has the DNA TGTGCCAGCAGTGAACGCCCGGGTAGAGTCTCCTACAATGAGCAGTTCTTC.

This rearrangement joins TRBV5-1 to TRBJ2-6; the match to TRBD1 covers 8 bases. CDR1 is SGHRS and CDR2 is YFSETQ in the germline V gene. The J segment lost 4 bases and the V segment lost 2 bases, leaving 8 bases of the junction unmatched. The CDR3 is made up of 17 amino acids. In DNA, the CDR3 is TGCGCCAGCAGCTTTGCTAGGACAGGGTCAGGGGCCAACGTCCTGACTTTC. The encoded protein is CASSFARTGSGANVLTF.

The chain joins TRBV27 to TRBJ2-1; 8 positions agree with TRBD1. This CDR3 spans 13 amino acids. CDR1 is MNHEY and CDR2 is SMNVEV in the germline V gene (reference sequence). V lost 5 bases and J lost 14; bases outside the gene matches: 11. In nucleotides, the CDR3 is TGTGCCAGCAGTCCACTCCAGGGGGCTGGAAAGTTCTTC. Protein: CASSPLQGAGKFF.

This chain links TRBV15 with TRBJ1-6; no firm D call. Between the trimmed V and J ends, which lost 0 bases and 8 bases, there was a span of 5 bases. The CDR3 runs to 13 residues. Germline CDR1 reads LNHNV; CDR2 reads YYDKDF (reference sequence). DNA of the CDR3: TGTGCCACCAGCAGAGATGAGGATTCACCCCTCCACTTT. Amino acid sequence: CATSRDEDSPLHF. Variable domain in full (rest from reference TRBV15 and TRBJ1-6): DAMVIQNPRYQVTQFGKPVTLSCSQTLNHNVMYWYQQKSSQAPKLLFHYYDKDFNNEADTPDNFQSRRPNTSFCFLDIRSPGLGDTAMYLCATSRDEDSPLHFGNGTRLTVT.

This clone was detected only once. V is TRBV10-3 and J is TRBJ2-5; 7 bases are shared with TRBD1. The germline gives CDR1 ENHRY, CDR2 SYGVKD. Trimming at V came to 10 bases and at J to 5 bases, leaving 16 bases not matched to a gene. The CDR3 totals 15 residues. CDR3 DNA: TGTGCCACCCTTGGGACAGATTATCTCGGGGAGACCCAGTACTTC. Translating it yields CATLGTDYLGETQYF.

V and J are TRBV19 and TRBJ2-1, with D maybe TRBD2 (6 bases). Deletions cut 6 bases from V and 4 bases from J, with 25 bases between. The CDR3 runs 18 residues. Germline-derived CDR1 and CDR2 are LNHDA and SQIVND (reference sequence). The CDR3 spells CASSSPSYGTRVYNEQFF. The DNA for the CDR3 is TGTGCCAGTAGCTCACCATCATACGGGACTCGGGTGTACAATGAGCAGTTCTTC. Complete variable domain (other parts from reference TRBV19 and TRBJ2-1): DGGITQSPKYLFRKEGQNVTLSCEQNLNHDAMYWYRQDPGQGLRLIYYSQIVNDFQKGDIAEGYSVSREKKESFPLTVTSAQKNPTAFYLCASSSPSYGTRVYNEQFFGPGTRLTVL.

This chain links TRBV2 with TRBJ1-5; D is undetermined. In germline, CDR1 is SNHLY, CDR2 FYNNEI. There are 14 residues in the CDR3. The V end lost 1 base, the J end lost 0 bases, and 4 bases lay between the germline ends. The CDR3 DNA reads as TGTGCCAGCAGTGAAGTTTATAGCAATCAGCCCCAGCATTTT. Amino acids: CASSEVYSNQPQHF.

The V and J genes are TRBV5-1 and TRBJ1-1; TRBD1 might be the D (6 bases). Germline V gene lookup returns CDR1 SGHRS and CDR2 YFSETQ. This CDR3 spans 14 amino acids. Trimming removed 4 bases at V and 1 base at J, with 11 bases between. The DNA for the CDR3 is TGCGCCAGCAGCGTACAGGGCCAGAACACTGAAGCTTTCTTT. Its translation is CASSVQGQNTEAFF.

The rearrangement links TRBV6-1 to TRBJ1-5, with 10 positions matching TRBD1. V shed 3 bases and J 9 bases; nucleotides not matched to a gene: 2. CDR3 size: 13 residues. The V gene's germline CDR1 is MNHNS and CDR2 SASEGT. The CDR3 loop reads CASSEGQGSPQHF. The CDR3 region has the DNA TGTGCCAGCAGTGAGGGACAGGGGTCGCCCCAGCATTTT.

This sequence joins TRBV28 and TRBJ2-7, with 8 bases aligning to TRBD2. Losses at the gene ends were 3 bases for V and 4 bases for J; bases not matched to a gene: 17. The V gene's germline CDR1 is MDHEN and CDR2 SYDVKM. This CDR3 spans 18 amino acids. This chain's CDR3 is CASSFSSTSGLRLYEQYF. CDR3 DNA sequence: TGTGCCAGCAGTTTTTCGTCCACTAGCGGCTTACGCTTGTACGAGCAGTACTTC.